Included here is one T cell receptor beta chain sequence, with context. What it recognizes is unknown. TCRdb called the RACE reads again in MiXCR, with one record for every CDR3 protein. Here the sample spans more than 45,000 distinct CDR3 sequences, under 15% being singletons. These data originate in a study of human T cells and chemical hapten exposure. Study results and caveats: Because all patients had alopecia, their immune responses might differ from healthy ones.

This CDR3 region has 12 residues. The germline V and J ends were trimmed by 4 bases and 4 bases, with 10 bases remaining between them. The V gene's germline CDR1 is DFQATT and CDR2 SNEGSKA (reference sequence). Time point defined: patch test 3, about 24 weeks after DPC sensitization. Treatment described: therapeutic diphenylcyclopropenone sensitization with weekly scalp DPC. The sequences come from whole blood, collected in connection with sensitization to the hapten diphenylcyclopropenone (DPC). The sequence derives from a man aged 30-40 years with alopecia areata. Some clones in this sample may be carry-over from other donors' samples. The V gene is TRBV20-1, the J gene TRBJ2-5; weak D call: TRBD2 (6 bases). The CDR3 DNA sequence: TGCAGTGCTAACGGGGGATTAGAGACCCAGTACTTC. Translated: CSANGGLETQYF.